The T cell receptor (beta chain) described here comes from a study of T cells expressing NK-cell markers. Looking at the study overall: The eight sequenced donors comprised seven who were HCMV-seropositive and one who was seronegative.

Using the 5' RACE reads, TCRdb records one entry per CDR3 protein without DNA. The sample includes 500,000 to 700,000 distinct CDR3 sequences. The TCR comes from a man aged 18-30 years in good health. Source material: blood T cells: a sorted CD56 or NKG2C T cell subset, CD4+ or CD8+ T cells, or bulk PBMC T cells (not recorded which).

The CDR3 protein is CASSWKAGVDTQYF. This chain links TRBV5-1 with TRBJ2-3; TCRdb indicates TRBD2, and absent DNA this call remains unverified. The CDR3 length is 14 residues. In germline, CDR1 is SGHRS, CDR2 YFSETQ.